Below, 6 T cell receptor beta chains from the same sample are listed, as sequenced in a study of naive and memory T cell subsets. The beta constant-region primer was an equimolar mix of two oligonucleotides covering TRBC1 and TRBC2. The ligated cDNA underwent four PCR rounds using SP2 and nested alpha and beta constant-region primers. TCRdb analysed the UMI-ligation and nested PCR reads with MiXCR anew, one entry per CDR3 protein. This sample carries just over 80,000 distinct CDR3 sequences, around 9% of them seen once, and the ten largest clones take 1.2%. Sequencing was done on a sample of naive CD8+ T cells from blood. The receptors were sampled from a human donor in good health.

This chain joins TRBV29-1 and TRBJ2-7; D is undetermined. Trimming took 6 bases from V and 7 from J, leaving 19 bases between them. Germline V gene data show CDR1 as SQVTM and CDR2 as ANQGSEA. This CDR3 is built from 13 residues. This CDR3 is CSVPGLRAEEQYF. The CDR3 region has the DNA TGCAGCGTCCCCGGCTTAAGGGCGGAAGAGCAGTACTTC.

This sequence joins TRBV13 and TRBJ1-1; perhaps TRBD1 as D (5 bases). The CDR3 consists of 15 residues. V was clipped by 3 bases and J by 0 bases, with 11 bases between them. Germline lookup yields CDR1 PRHDT and CDR2 FYEKMQ (reference sequence). The CDR3 is CASSFNRIVNTEAFF. The DNA of the CDR3 is TGTGCCAGCAGCTTTAACAGGATTGTGAACACTGAAGCTTTCTTT.

This clonotype has at least ten counts. This chain uses TRBV9 with TRBJ1-5, with D possibly matching TRBD1 (5 bases). CDR1 SGDLS and CDR2 YYNGEE come from the germline V gene. CDR3 length: 15 residues. V shed 3 bases and J shed 7 bases, with 17 bases lying between them. The DNA for the CDR3 is TGTGCCAGCAGCGCGCAGGGAGGGTTGAGGCAGCCCCAGCATTTT. This gives the protein CASSAQGGLRQPQHF.

The J gene is TRBJ2-3, the V gene TRBV7-7; D is uncertain. CDR3 size: 14 residues. Germline lookup yields CDR1 SSHAT and CDR2 FNYEAQ (reference sequence). V lost 1 base and J 2 bases, leaving 7 bases between the germline ends. The CDR3 DNA reads TGTGCCAGCAGCTTAGGCGGATACACAGATACGCAGTATTTT. Its protein is CASSLGGYTDTQYF.

This clonotype was counted between two and nine times. The V gene is TRBV7-1, the J gene TRBJ2-5, with 13 bases matching TRBD2. TRBV7-1 is noted as an ORF with a role that remains uncertain. Germline trimming cut 5 bases from V and 5 bases from J; bases unmatched to any gene: 8. The CDR3 has 16 amino acids. The CDR3 region has the DNA TGTGCCAGCAGCCAGCGGACTAGCGGGAGTAGGGAGACCCAGTACTTC. It encodes CASSQRTSGSRETQYF.

This clonotype has only a few counts. This rearrangement joins TRBV6-2 or TRBV6-3 to TRBJ2-6; tentative D call: TRBD2 (6 bases). The germline gives CDR1 MNHEY, CDR2 SVGEGT. CDR3 size: 16 residues. V was cut by 5 bases and J by 0 bases, with 11 bases left in between. The CDR3 loop reads CASSPTRVSGANVLTF. CDR3 nucleotides: TGTGCCAGCAGTCCGACTAGAGTCTCTGGGGCCAACGTCCTGACTTTC.